This T cell receptor beta chain was identified in a study of blood T cell repertoires in COVID-19. Overall study context: Acute and convalescent COVID-19 samples came from the United States, Italy and Spain. PBMCs, B-cell-depleted T cells, or T cells were the source of the cDNA or gDNA that made up the material.

Original processing methods: Amplification of reference gene primers provided the estimated nucleated cell counts. TCRdb's table, derived via immunoSEQ multiplex PCR, lists solely in-frame clones and lacks some. V and J calls and clone size are given by that table; D and trimming were obtained from the DNA. The table records about 94,000 clones, 70% to 90% of them present only once. Germline V gene data show CDR1 as SGHNT and CDR2 as YYREEE (reference sequence). The CDR3 is 14 amino acids. Unmatched junction bases numbered 7, after V lost 4 bases and J lost 5 bases. The origin of this receptor is an older woman in a cohort sampled during active or convalescent COVID-19. The sample was peripheral blood. The chain carries TRBV5-4 and TRBJ2-5; TRBD1 matches 8 bases. DNA of the CDR3: TGTGCCAGCAGCCCCAGGACAGGGAGGGAGACCCAGTACTTC. It specifies CASSPRTGRETQYF.